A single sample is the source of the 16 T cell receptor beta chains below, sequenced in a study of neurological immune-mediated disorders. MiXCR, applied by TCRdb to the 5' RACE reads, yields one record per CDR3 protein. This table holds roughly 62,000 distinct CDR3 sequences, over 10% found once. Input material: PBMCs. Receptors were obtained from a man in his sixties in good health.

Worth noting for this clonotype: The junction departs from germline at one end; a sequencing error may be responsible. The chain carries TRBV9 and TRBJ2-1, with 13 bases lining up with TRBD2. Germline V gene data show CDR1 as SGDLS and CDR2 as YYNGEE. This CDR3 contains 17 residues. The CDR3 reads CASSGLAGASSYNEQIF. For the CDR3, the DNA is TGTGCCAGCAGTGGACTAGCGGGGGCTAGCTCCTACAATGAGCAGATCTTC.

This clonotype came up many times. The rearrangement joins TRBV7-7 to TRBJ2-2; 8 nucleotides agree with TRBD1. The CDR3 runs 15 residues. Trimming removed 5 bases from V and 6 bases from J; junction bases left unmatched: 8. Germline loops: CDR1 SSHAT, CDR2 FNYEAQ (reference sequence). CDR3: CASSPDRVRAGELFF. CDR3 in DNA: TGTGCCAGCAGCCCGGACAGGGTACGGGCCGGGGAGCTGTTTTTT.

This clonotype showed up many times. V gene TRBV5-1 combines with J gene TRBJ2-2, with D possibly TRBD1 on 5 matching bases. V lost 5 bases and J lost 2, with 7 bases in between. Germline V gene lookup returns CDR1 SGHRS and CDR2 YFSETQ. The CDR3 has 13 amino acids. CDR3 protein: CASRTVNTGELFF. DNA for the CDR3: TGCGCCAGCAGGACAGTTAACACCGGGGAGCTGTTTTTT.

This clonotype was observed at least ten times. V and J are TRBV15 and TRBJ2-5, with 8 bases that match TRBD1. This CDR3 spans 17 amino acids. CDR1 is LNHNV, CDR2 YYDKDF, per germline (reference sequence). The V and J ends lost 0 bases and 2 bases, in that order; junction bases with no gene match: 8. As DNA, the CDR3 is TGTGCCACCAGCAGAGATCGTGCCACAGGGGGTCAAGAGACCCAGTACTTC. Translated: CATSRDRATGGQETQYF.

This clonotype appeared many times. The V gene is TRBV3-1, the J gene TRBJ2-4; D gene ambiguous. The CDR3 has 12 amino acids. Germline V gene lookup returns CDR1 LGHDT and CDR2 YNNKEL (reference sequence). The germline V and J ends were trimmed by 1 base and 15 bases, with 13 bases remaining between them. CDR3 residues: CASSQGAAPSYF. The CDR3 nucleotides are TGTGCCAGCAGCCAAGGGGCAGCTCCCTCGTACTTC.

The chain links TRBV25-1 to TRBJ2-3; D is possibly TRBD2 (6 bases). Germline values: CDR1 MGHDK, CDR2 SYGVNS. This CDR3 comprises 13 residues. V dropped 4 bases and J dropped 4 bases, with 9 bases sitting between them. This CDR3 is CASSVTSSDTQYF. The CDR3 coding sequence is TGTGCCAGCAGTGTGACTAGTTCAGATACGCAGTATTTT.

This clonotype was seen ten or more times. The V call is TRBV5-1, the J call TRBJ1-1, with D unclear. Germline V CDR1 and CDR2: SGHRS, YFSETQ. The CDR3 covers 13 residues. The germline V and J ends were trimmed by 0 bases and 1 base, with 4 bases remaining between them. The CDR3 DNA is TGCGCCAGCAGCTTGGCCCCGAACACTGAAGCTTTCTTT. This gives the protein CASSLAPNTEAFF.

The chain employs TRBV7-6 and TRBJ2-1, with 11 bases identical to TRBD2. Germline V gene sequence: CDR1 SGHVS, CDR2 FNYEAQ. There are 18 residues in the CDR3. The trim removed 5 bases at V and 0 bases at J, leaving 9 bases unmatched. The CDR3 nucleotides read TGTGCCAGCAGCCCCGGACTAGCGGGCCTTAGCTCCTACAATGAGCAGTTCTTC. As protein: CASSPGLAGLSSYNEQFF.

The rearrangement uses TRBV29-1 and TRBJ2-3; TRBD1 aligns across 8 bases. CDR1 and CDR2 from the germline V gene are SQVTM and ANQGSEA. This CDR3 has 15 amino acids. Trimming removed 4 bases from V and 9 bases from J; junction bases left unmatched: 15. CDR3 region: CSVGVQGQATNTQYF. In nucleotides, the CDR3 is TGCAGCGTTGGGGTTCAGGGACAGGCCACAAACACGCAGTATTTT.

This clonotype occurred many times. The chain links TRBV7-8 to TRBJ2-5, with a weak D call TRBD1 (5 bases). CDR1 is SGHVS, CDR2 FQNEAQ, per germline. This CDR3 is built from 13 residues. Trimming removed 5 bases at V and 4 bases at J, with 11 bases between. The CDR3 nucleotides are TGTGCCAGCAGCCCGATAAGGGGAGAGACCCAGTACTTC. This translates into CASSPIRGETQYF.

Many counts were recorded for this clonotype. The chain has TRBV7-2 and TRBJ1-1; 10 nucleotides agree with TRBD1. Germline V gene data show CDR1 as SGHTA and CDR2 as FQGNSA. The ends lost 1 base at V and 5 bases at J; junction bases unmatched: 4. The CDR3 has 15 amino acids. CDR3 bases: TGTGCCAGCAGCTTAGGGGCGGACAGGGGGACTGAAGCTTTCTTT. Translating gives CASSLGADRGTEAFF.

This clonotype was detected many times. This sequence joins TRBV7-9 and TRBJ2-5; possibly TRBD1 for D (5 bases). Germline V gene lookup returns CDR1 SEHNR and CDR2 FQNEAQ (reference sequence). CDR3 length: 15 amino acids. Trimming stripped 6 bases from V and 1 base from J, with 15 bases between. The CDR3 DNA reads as TGTGCCAGCAGACCCCTCCAGGGCCCCCAAGAGACCCAGTACTTC. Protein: CASRPLQGPQETQYF.

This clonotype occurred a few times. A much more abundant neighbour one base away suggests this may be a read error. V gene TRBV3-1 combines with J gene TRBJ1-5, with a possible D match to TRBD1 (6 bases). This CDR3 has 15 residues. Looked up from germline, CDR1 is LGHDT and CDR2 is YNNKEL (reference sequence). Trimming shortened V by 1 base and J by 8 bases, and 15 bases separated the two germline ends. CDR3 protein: CASSQGGAGNKPQHF. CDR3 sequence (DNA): TGTGCCAGCAGCCAAGGGGGGGCAGGTAATAAGCCCCAGCATTTT.

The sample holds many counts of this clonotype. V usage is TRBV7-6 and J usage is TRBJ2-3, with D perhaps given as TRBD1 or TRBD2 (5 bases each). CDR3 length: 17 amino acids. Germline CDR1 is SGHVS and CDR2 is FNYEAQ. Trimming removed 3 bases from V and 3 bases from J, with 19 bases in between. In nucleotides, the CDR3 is TGTGCCAGCAGCTTTTTGTCCCCCTCGAGGGGAACAGATACGCAGTATTTT. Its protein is CASSFLSPSRGTDTQYF.

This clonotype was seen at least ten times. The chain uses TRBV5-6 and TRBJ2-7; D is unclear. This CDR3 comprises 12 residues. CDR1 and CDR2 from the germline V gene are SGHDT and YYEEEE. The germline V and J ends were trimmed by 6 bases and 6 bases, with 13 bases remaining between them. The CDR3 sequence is CASNLLVGEQYF. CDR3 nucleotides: TGTGCCAGCAACCTACTCGTAGGCGAGCAGTACTTC.

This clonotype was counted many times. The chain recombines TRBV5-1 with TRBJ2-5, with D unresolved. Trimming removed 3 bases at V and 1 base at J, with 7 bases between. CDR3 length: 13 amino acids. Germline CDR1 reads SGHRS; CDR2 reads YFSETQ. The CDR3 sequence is CASSSTVQETQYF. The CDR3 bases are TGCGCCAGCAGCTCGACGGTCCAAGAGACCCAGTACTTC.